This record looks at one T cell receptor beta chain sequence and its context. The entry originates in a study of blood T cell repertoires in COVID-19. Background on the study: Acute-phase and convalescent COVID-19 samples originated in the United States, Italy and Spain. In each case, the material was cDNA or gDNA derived from T cells, B-cell-depleted T cells, or PBMCs.

V lost 4 bases to trimming and J lost 5 bases; unmatched junction nucleotides: 3. From germline, CDR1 is MGHDK and CDR2 SYGVNS. The CDR3 covers 13 residues. Authors' data handling: It was from reference gene primer amplification that nucleated cell counts were estimated. The method was immunoSEQ multiplex PCR; TCRdb's version includes in-frame clones alone and lacks a portion of them. The DNA gave D and trimming, while V, J and clone size come from that table. The sample carries about 340,000 clones, 75% to 90% recorded once. Patients in Seattle were enrolled during active infection, then followed longitudinally.

The V and J genes are TRBV25-1 and TRBJ2-5; TRBD2 matches at 8 bases. Input material: peripheral blood. The sequence was collected from a woman in her sixties or seventies with COVID-19, enrolled during active disease. The CDR3 DNA sequence: TGTGCCAGCAGTGCGGGGGGGCTGGAGACCCAGTACTTC. Residues: CASSAGGLETQYF.